Shown below are 4 T cell receptor beta chains from a single sample sequenced in a study of T cell repertoires in cytomegalovirus infection. Using its own MiXCR run on the reads, TCRdb lists one record per CDR3 protein. Among under 300,000 distinct CDR3 sequences listed, over 15% were seen once. Sample: CD8+ T cells from PBMCs. These receptor sequences come from a human donor in good health (CMV status not recorded). Some clones in this sample may be carry-over from other donors' samples.

In its sample, this clonotype was seen a few times. This chain uses TRBV19 with TRBJ1-5, with a weak D call TRBD1 (5 bases). The germline CDR1 and CDR2 sequences are LNHDA and SQIVND (reference sequence). The CDR3 length is 16 residues. V dropped 5 bases and J dropped 0 bases, with 14 bases sitting between them. CDR3 protein: CASSWRQLYSNQPQHF. The CDR3 nucleotides read TGTGCCAGTAGTTGGAGACAGCTGTATAGCAATCAGCCCCAGCATTTT. Full variable domain (rest looked up from reference TRBV19 and TRBJ1-5): DGGITQSPKYLFRKEGQNVTLSCEQNLNHDAMYWYRQDPGQGLRLIYYSQIVNDFQKGDIAEGYSVSREKKESFPLTVTSAQKNPTAFYLCASSWRQLYSNQPQHFGDGTRLSIL.

The genes are TRBV5-4 and TRBJ1-2; D perhaps matches TRBD1 (6 bases). The length of the CDR3 is 16 residues. Germline V gene sequence: CDR1 SGHNT, CDR2 YYREEE (reference sequence). Trimming cost V 7 bases and J 4 bases, with 23 bases left between them. CDR3 bases: TGTGCCAGCTACGATTTGGCCCAAGGGGGATCCTATGGCTACACCTTC. Translated, it gives CASYDLAQGGSYGYTF.

This clonotype has ten or more counts. The chain employs TRBV5-1 and TRBJ2-1; D might be TRBD2 (5 bases). Germline CDR1 reads SGHRS; CDR2 reads YFSETQ. Between the trimmed V and J ends, which lost 4 bases and 3 bases, there was a span of 11 bases. This CDR3 has 14 amino acids. The CDR3 DNA reads TGCGCCAGCAGCCCGGCGGGTGGCTACAATGAGCAGTTCTTC. Its protein product is CASSPAGGYNEQFF. Full variable domain (missing parts from reference TRBV5-1 and TRBJ2-1): KAGVTQTPRYLIKTRGQQVTLSCSPISGHRSVSWYQQTPGQGLQFLFEYFSETQRNKGNFPGRFSGRQFSNSRSEMNVSTLELGDSALYLCASSPAGGYNEQFFGPGTRLTVL.

V gene TRBV5-5 combines with J gene TRBJ2-7; tentative D call: TRBD1 (5 bases). The V gene lost 4 bases and the J gene lost 0 bases, with 8 bases spanning the gap. Germline V CDR1 and CDR2: SGHKS, YYEKEE (reference sequence). The CDR3 covers 13 residues. CDR3 nucleotides: TGTGCCAGCAGCCATACAGGCTCCTACGAGCAGTACTTC. It translates to CASSHTGSYEQYF.